Listed below are T cell receptor beta chains from one sample, sequenced in a study of blood T cell repertoires in COVID-19. Sequenced by immunoSEQ multiplex PCR; TCRdb stores in-frame clones only, minus some. In the table there are some 280,000 clones, 70% to 90% of which are singletons. Sequencing was done on a sample of peripheral blood. The source is a woman aged 60-70 years with acute or convalescent COVID-19. Both conserved end residues are part of each CDR3. A D gene is named only where the DNA matches it firmly. Clone size is shown for a subset of rows, as once, few, many or a class of expanded clone.

>TRBV4-1|-|-|TRBJ1-2
TGCGCCAGCAGCCAGAACAGCTATGGCTACACCTTC
CASSQNSYGYTF
>TRBV13|-|few|TRBJ2-6
TGTGCCACTGGGGACGGCGCGGGGACGCCCTCTGGGGCCAACGTCCTGACTTTC
CATGDGAGTPSGANVLTF
>TRBV1|-|once|TRBJ2-7
TGCACCAGCAGCCATGGAGCGGGGAAGGCCTACGAGCAGTACTTC
CTSSHGAGKAYEQYF
>TRBV9|TRBD1|-|TRBJ2-3
TGTGCCAGCAGCGCGAGGGACAGAAGCACAGATACGCAGTATTTT
CASSARDRSTDTQYF
>TRBV6-1|-|once|TRBJ2-7
TGTGCCAGCAGTAAAACTAGCATTTCCTACGAGCAGTACTTC
CASSKTSISYEQYF
>TRBV20-1|-|-|TRBJ2-3
TGCAGTGCTAGTCCTCGTGGGGCCTTTCATAGCACAGATACGCAGTATTTT
CSASPRGAFHSTDTQYF
>TRBV13|-|-|TRBJ2-6
TGTGCCAGCAGCTTAATGCAGGGTAAGGCGGCAGGGGCCAACGTCCTGACTTTC
CASSLMQGKAAGANVLTF
>TRBV6-5|-|-|TRBJ1-1
TGTGCCAGCAGTCCTTCGGGGTTGGGCACTGAAGCTTTCTTT
CASSPSGLGTEAFF
>TRBV7-8|-|-|TRBJ2-2
TGTGCCAGCAGCTTGGACAGGAACACCGGGGAGCTGTTTTTT
CASSLDRNTGELFF
>TRBV5-1|TRBD2|-|TRBJ2-2
TGCGCCAGCAGCAACGAGCCGGGGGGGCACACCGGGGAGCTGTTTTTT
CASSNEPGGHTGELFF
>TRBV10-3|-|-|TRBJ2-7
TGTGCCATCAGTGACTACAGGGGAGGTTCCTACGAGCAGTACTTC
CAISDYRGGSYEQYF
>TRBV6-2/TRBV6-3|TRBD2|once|TRBJ2-2
TGTGCCAGCAGTTACGGGCTAGCGGGAATAGGAGACACCGGGGAGCTGTTTTTT
CASSYGLAGIGDTGELFF
>TRBV6-5|-|-|TRBJ1-3
TGTGCCAGCAGTTACAGAGGGCAGGGGACTGGAAACACCATATATTTT
CASSYRGQGTGNTIYF
>TRBV28|-|-|TRBJ2-5
TGTGCCAGCAGTTCCAGCGGGATTCCGGGGGCCTTCCAAGAGACCCAGTACTTC
CASSSSGIPGAFQETQYF
>TRBV10-1|TRBD2|-|TRBJ2-7
TGCGCCAGACTAGGCGGCCTAGCGGATTCCTACGAGCAGTACTTC
CARLGGLADSYEQYF
>TRBV7-9|-|-|TRBJ2-5
TGTGCCAGCAGCTTGGAGGGGCCAGAGACCCAGTACTTC
CASSLEGPETQYF